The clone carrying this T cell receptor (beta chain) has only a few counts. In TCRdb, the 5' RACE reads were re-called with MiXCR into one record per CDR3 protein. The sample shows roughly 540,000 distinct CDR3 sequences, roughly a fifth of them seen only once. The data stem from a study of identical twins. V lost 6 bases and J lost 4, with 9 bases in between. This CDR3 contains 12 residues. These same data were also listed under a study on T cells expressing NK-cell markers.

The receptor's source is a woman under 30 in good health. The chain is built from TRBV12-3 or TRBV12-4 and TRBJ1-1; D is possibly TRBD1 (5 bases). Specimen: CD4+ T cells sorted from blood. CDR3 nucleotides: TGTGCCAGCAGAAGAGACAGCACTGAAGCTTTCTTT. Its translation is CASRRDSTEAFF.